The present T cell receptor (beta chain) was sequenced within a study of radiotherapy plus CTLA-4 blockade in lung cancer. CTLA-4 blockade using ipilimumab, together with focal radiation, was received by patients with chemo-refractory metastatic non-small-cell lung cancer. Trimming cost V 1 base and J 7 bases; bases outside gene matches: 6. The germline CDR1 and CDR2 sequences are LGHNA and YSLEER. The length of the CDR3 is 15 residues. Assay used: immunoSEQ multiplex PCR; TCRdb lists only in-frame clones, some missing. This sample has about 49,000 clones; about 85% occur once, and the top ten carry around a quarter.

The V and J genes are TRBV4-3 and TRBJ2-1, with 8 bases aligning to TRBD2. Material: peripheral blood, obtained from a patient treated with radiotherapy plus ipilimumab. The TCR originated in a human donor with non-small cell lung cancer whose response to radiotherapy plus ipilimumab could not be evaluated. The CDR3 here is CASSQVLRGGNEQFF. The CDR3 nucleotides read TGCGCCAGCAGCCAAGTTCTTCGCGGGGGGAATGAGCAGTTCTTC.